This T cell receptor beta chain came from a study of T-cell memory formation after mild COVID-19. The wider study: TCR clusters showed largely donor specificity. Whole-study results and caveats: Later expanders leaned CD4+, whereas day 15 to 85 contracting clones were balanced CD4/CD8.

TCR alpha and TCR beta cDNA libraries carrying sample barcodes and UMIs came from 5'RACE with constant-segment primers. Each CDR3 protein gets one entry after TCRdb re-called the 5' RACE reads with MiXCR. The data hold 140,000 or so distinct CDR3 sequences, with about 19% observed a single time. The CDR3 spans 13 residues, counting both ends. For this clonotype: Its antigen remains unidentified. It is unclear where the CDR3 begins or ends on the DNA, so no DNA is shown, and the CDR3 is as TCRdb lists it.

The chain is built from TRBV12-3 or TRBV12-4 and TRBJ2-1; the tabulated D call, TRBD2, remains unverified against the DNA. The source is an adult woman who had mild COVID-19 (a few samples of this study predate the infection). Cell type and time point are not known. The sequenced sample consisted of PBMCs or a T cell subset sorted from them (not recorded which). The CDR3 is CASSFAGGSMEFF.